This TCR beta chain comes out of a study of monozygotic twins with inflammatory bowel disease. Study-level points and caveats: Data gave no support to a single strong signal or clonotype associated with IBD. IBD patients showed reduced TCRbeta diversity (inverse Simpson) versus healthy co-twins.

There were approximately 3,800 ng of total RNA used for each TCR library. TCRdb derives one entry per CDR3 protein from the 5' RACE reads, leaving out DNA. Its clone listing holds approximately 150,000 distinct CDR3 sequences. Concerning this clonotype: Its specificity is not known.

Donors each contributed one blood sample measuring under 3 ml. The CDR3 totals 13 residues. Germline-derived CDR1 and CDR2 are SGHRS and YFSETQ. The material sequenced was blood. The source of this sequence is a human donor with ulcerative colitis or Crohn's disease, or a healthy co-twin of an affected twin (not recorded which). The rearrangement uses TRBV5-1 and TRBJ1-1; TCRdb's assignment of TRBD1 cannot be checked, as there is no DNA. CDR3: CASSLGEPPPAFF.